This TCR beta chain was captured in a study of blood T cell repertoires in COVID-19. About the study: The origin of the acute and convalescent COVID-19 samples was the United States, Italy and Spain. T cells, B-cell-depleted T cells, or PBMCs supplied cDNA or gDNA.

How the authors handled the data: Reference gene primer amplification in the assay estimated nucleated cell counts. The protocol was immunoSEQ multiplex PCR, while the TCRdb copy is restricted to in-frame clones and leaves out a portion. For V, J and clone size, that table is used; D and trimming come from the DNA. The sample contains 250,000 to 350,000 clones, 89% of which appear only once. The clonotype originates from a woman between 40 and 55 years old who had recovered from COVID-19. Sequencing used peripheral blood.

The CDR3 region is CASSYGQGVASAKNIQYF. The CDR3, as DNA: TGCGCCAGCAGCTATGGACAGGGGGTTGCTTCGGCCAAAAACATTCAGTACTTC. The genes are TRBV5-1 and TRBJ2-4; 10 bases agree with TRBD1. The germline gives CDR1 SGHRS, CDR2 YFSETQ. V was clipped by 3 bases and J by 1 base; unmatched bases: 10. The CDR3 totals 18 residues.